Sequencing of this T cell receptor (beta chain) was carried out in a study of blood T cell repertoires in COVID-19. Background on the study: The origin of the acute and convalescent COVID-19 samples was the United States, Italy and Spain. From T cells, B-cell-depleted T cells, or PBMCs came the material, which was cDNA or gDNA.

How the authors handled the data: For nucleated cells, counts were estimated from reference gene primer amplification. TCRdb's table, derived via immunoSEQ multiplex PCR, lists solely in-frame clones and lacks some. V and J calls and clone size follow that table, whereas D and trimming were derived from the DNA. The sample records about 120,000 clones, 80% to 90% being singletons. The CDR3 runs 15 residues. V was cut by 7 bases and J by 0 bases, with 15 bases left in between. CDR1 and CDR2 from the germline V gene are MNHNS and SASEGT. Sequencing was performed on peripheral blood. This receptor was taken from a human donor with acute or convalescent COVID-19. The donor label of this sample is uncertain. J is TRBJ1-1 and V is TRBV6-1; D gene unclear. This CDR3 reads CASTPRGRMNTEAFF. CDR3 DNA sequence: TGTGCCAGCACCCCCCGTGGGAGGATGAACACTGAAGCTTTCTTT.